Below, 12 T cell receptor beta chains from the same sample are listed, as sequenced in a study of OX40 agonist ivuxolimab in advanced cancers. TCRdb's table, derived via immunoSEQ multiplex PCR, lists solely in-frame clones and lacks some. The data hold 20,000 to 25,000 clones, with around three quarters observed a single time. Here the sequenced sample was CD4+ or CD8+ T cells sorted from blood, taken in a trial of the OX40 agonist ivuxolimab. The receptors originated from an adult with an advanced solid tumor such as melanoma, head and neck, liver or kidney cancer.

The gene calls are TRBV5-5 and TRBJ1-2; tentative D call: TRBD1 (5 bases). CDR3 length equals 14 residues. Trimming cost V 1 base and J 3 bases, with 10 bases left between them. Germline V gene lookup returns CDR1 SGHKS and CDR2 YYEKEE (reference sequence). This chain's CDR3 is CASSLYRQDYGYTF. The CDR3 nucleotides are TGTGCCAGCAGCTTGTACAGGCAAGACTATGGCTACACCTTC.

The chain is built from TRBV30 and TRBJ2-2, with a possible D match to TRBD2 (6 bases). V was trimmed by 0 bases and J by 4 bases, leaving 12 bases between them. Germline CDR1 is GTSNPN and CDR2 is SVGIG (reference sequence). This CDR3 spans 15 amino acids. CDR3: CAWSVGGEITGELFF. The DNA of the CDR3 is TGTGCCTGGAGTGTAGGAGGGGAGATCACCGGGGAGCTGTTTTTT.

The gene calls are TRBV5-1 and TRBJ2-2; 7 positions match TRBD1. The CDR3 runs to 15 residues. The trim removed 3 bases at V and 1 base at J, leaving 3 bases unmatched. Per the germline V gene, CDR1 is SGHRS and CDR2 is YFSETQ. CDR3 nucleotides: TGCGCCAGCAGCTCCGGGACAGAGAACACCGGGGAGCTGTTTTTT. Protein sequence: CASSSGTENTGELFF.

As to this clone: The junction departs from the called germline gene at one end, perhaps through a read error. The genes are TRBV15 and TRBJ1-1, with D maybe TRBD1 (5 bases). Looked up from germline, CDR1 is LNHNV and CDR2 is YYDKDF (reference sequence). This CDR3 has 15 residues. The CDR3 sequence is CATSRDDRENTEAFF. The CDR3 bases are TGTGCCACCAGTAGAGACGACAGAGAGAACACTGAAGCTTTCTTT.

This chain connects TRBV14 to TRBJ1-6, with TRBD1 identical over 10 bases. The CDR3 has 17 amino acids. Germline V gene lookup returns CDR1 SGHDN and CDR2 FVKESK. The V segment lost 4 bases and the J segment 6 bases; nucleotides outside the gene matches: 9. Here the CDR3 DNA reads TGTGCCAGCAGCCGGACCGGACAGGGGGTTGCTAATTCACCCCTCCACTTT. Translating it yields CASSRTGQGVANSPLHF. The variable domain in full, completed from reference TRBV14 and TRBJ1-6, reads EAGVTQFPSHSVIEKGQTVTLRCDPISGHDNLYWYRRVMGKEIKFLLHFVKESKQDESGMPNNRFLAERTGGTYSTLKVQPAELEDSGVYFCASSRTGQGVANSPLHFGNGTRLTVT.

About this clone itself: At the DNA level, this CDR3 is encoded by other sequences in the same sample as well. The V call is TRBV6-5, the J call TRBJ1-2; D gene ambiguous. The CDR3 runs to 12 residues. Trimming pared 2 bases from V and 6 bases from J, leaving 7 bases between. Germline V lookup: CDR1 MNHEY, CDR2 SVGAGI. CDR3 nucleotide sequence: TGTGCCAGCAGTTACGTAGGAGATGGCTACACCTTC. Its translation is CASSYVGDGYTF.

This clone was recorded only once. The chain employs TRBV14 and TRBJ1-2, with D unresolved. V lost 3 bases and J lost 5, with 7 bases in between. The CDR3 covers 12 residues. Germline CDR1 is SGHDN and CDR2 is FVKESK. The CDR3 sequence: CASSQNGYGYTF. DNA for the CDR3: TGTGCCAGCAGCCAGAATGGTTATGGCTACACCTTC.

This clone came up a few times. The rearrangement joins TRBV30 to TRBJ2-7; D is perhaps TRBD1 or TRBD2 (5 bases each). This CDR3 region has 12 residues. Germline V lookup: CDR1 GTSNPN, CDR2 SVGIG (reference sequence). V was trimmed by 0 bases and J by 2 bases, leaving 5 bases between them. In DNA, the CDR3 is TGTGCCTGGAGTGTGGGACCCTACGAGCAGTACTTC. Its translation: CAWSVGPYEQYF.

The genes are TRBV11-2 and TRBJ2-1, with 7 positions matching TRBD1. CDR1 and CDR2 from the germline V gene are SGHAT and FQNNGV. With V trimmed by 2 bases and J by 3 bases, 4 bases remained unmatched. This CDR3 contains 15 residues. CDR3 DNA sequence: TGTGCCAGCAGCTTATACACAGGGGACTACAATGAGCAGTTCTTC. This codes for CASSLYTGDYNEQFF.

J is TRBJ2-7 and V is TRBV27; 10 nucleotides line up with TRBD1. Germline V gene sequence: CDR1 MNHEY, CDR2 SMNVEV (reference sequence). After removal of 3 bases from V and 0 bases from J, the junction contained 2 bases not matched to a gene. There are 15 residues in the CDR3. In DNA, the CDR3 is TGTGCCAGCAGTTTGGGACAGGGGATCTCCTACGAGCAGTACTTC. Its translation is CASSLGQGISYEQYF.

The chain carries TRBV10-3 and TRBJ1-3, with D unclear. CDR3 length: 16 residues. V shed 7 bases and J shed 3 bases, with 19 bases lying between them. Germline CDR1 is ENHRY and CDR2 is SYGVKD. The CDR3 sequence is CAITSSLLRVGNTIYF. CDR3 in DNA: TGTGCCATCACGAGTTCCCTTCTCCGCGTTGGAAACACCATATATTTT.

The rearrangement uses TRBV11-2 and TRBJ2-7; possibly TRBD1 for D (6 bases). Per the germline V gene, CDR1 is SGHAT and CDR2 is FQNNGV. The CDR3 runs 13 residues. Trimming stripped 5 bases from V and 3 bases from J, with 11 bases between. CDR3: CASSPGQYYEQYF. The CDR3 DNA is TGTGCCAGCAGCCCCGGACAGTACTACGAGCAGTACTTC.